These T cell receptor beta chains were read from a single sample in a study of T cell responses to AZD1222 COVID-19 vaccine. Some clones are missing from TCRdb's copy, which holds only in-frame ones; the method was immunoSEQ multiplex PCR. Of roughly 110,000 clones in the sample, around 90% were seen once. Sequenced material: peripheral blood, taken 28 days after the second AZD1222 dose. These receptors all come from an adult who received the AZD1222 COVID-19 vaccine. CDR3s include the opening cysteine and the closing phenylalanine or tryptophan. The D gene is left open where the match is weak. Part of the rows lack a size; the others show once, few, many or a class for expanded clones.

D gene	clone size	V gene	J gene	CDR3 protein	CDR3 DNA
NA	once	TRBV9	TRBJ1-4	CASARDLTNEKLFF	TGTGCCAGCGCCCGGGACTTAACCAACGAAAAACTGTTTTTT
TRBD2	once	TRBV4-1	TRBJ2-7	CASRGLAATYEQYF	TGCGCCAGCAGGGGACTAGCGGCGACCTACGAGCAGTACTTC
NA	once	TRBV28	TRBJ2-5	CASSLTAAQETQYF	TGTGCCAGCAGTCTCACGGCCGCCCAAGAGACCCAGTACTTC
NA	NA	TRBV16	TRBJ1-2	CASSQGTSGYTF	TGTGCCAGCAGCCAGGGGACGTCCGGCTACACCTTC
NA	NA	TRBV5-6	TRBJ1-2	CASSWNGGSYTF	TGTGCCAGCAGCTGGAACGGAGGGAGCTACACCTTC
NA	NA	TRBV7-2	TRBJ1-6	CASSLGGVSPLHF	TGTGCCAGCAGCTTAGGGGGAGTTTCACCCCTCCACTTT
NA	NA	TRBV5-6	TRBJ1-3	CASSSWSLLGNTIYF	TGTGCCAGCAGCTCCTGGTCCCTCCTGGGAAACACCATATATTTT
TRBD2	NA	TRBV10-2	TRBJ2-1	CASVIRVMGREGRGDSYNEQFF	TGCGCCAGCGTAATAAGGGTAATGGGGCGGGAGGGCCGAGGGGACTCCTACAATGAGCAGTTCTTC
NA	NA	TRBV27	TRBJ2-1	CASNFSPNEFYNEQFF	TGTGCCAGCAATTTCTCCCCTAACGAATTCTACAATGAGCAGTTCTTC
TRBD1	NA	TRBV5-1	TRBJ1-4	CASSQGAPGNEKLFF	TGCGCCAGCAGCCAGGGGGCGCCGGGGAATGAAAAACTGTTTTTT
NA	NA	TRBV28	TRBJ1-3	CASTDGVNSGNTIYF	TGTGCCAGCACCGACGGGGTAAACTCTGGAAACACCATATATTTT
TRBD1	once	TRBV7-8	TRBJ2-7	CASSLEGPGTADYEQYF	TGTGCCAGCAGCTTAGAAGGGCCCGGGACAGCCGACTACGAGCAGTACTTC
NA	NA	TRBV11-2	TRBJ1-2	CASSWENYGYTF	TGTGCCAGCAGCTGGGAGAACTATGGCTACACCTTC
NA	NA	TRBV20-1	TRBJ1-2	CSASYDGGYGYTF	TGCAGTGCTAGTTATGACGGCGGGTATGGCTACACCTTC
TRBD2	once	TRBV5-6	TRBJ2-2	CASSGGTSGSRTGELFF	TGTGCCAGCAGCGGGGGGACTAGCGGGAGTCGAACCGGGGAGCTGTTTTTT
NA	NA	TRBV9	TRBJ1-5	CASSPGQSTNQPQHF	TGTGCCAGCAGCCCTGGACAAAGCACCAATCAGCCCCAGCATTTT
NA	NA	TRBV29-1	TRBJ1-5	CSVAGAGNQPQHF	TGCAGCGTTGCGGGGGCGGGCAATCAGCCCCAGCATTTT
NA	once	TRBV6-4	TRBJ1-1	CASSETENTEAFF	TGTGCCAGCAGTGAGACAGAGAACACTGAAGCTTTCTTT
NA	NA	TRBV6-4	TRBJ1-5	CASSEAVSNQPQHF	TGTGCCAGCAGTGAAGCGGTTAGCAATCAGCCCCAGCATTTT
TRBD1	once	TRBV5-1	TRBJ1-6	CASSLSGQGYSYNSPLHF	TGCGCCAGCAGCTTGTCGGGACAGGGTTACTCCTATAATTCACCCCTCCACTTT
TRBD2	NA	TRBV28	TRBJ2-1	CASSLMTPGLAGGNEQFF	TGTGCCAGCAGTTTAATGACTCCGGGACTAGCGGGGGGAAATGAGCAGTTCTTC
NA	NA	TRBV5-6	TRBJ2-2	CASSLNRNTGELFF	TGTGCCAGCAGCTTGAACCGGAACACCGGGGAGCTGTTTTTT
NA	NA	TRBV10-2	TRBJ1-1	CASSEGSTEAFF	TGCGCCAGCAGTGAAGGGAGCACTGAAGCTTTCTTT
NA	NA	TRBV3-1/TRBV3-2	TRBJ2-1	CASSPRGLSEQFF	TGTGCCAGCAGCCCCCGTGGATTAAGTGAGCAGTTCTTC
NA	NA	TRBV5-4	TRBJ2-7	CASSHLPAGEQYF	TGTGCCAGCAGCCATTTACCTGCGGGCGAGCAGTACTTC
TRBD2	NA	TRBV5-1	TRBJ2-3	CASGPQRGGTDTQYF	TGCGCCAGCGGTCCCCAGCGGGGGGGCACAGATACGCAGTATTTT
TRBD1	once	TRBV30	TRBJ1-1	CAWTQKGQGFTEAFF	TGTGCCTGGACCCAAAAAGGACAGGGCTTCACTGAAGCTTTCTTT
NA	NA	TRBV5-6	TRBJ1-2	CASSLWWGINYGYTF	TGTGCCAGCAGCTTGTGGTGGGGGATTAACTATGGCTACACCTTC
TRBD1	NA	TRBV7-8	TRBJ1-5	CASSSRTGPANQPQHF	TGTGCCAGCAGCTCCCGGACAGGGCCTGCCAATCAGCCCCAGCATTTT
NA	NA	TRBV6-5	TRBJ2-7	CASSPAGSEQYF	TGTGCCAGCAGTCCGGCGGGGTCCGAGCAGTACTTC
NA	NA	TRBV30	TRBJ2-1	CAWSALGGSYNEQFF	TGTGCCTGGAGCGCACTCGGGGGCTCCTACAATGAGCAGTTCTTC
NA	NA	TRBV11-2	TRBJ2-5	CASRPTFQGTQYF	TGTGCCAGCAGACCGACATTCCAAGGCACCCAGTACTTC